This T cell receptor (beta chain) appears in the sequencing data of a study of shared clonotypes between healthy human individuals. The study's findings and limits: Non-shared clonotypes were found to have lower generation probabilities than the clonotypes that were shared by all four of the sorted-subset donors.

With regard to this clone: Its antigen remains unidentified.

In the authors' methods: ImmunoSEQ yielded junction-only sequences lacking quality scores, so filtering differed. Assay used: immunoSEQ multiplex PCR; TCRdb lists only in-frame clones, some missing. Clone size and the V and J calls come from that table; the DNA yielded D and trimming. The repertoire holds approximately 530,000 clones, with 90% to 97% as singletons. This CDR3 comprises 15 residues. In germline, CDR1 is SGHDN, CDR2 FVKESK. V was cut by 1 base and J by 0 bases, with 9 bases left in between. This chain connects TRBV14 to TRBJ1-1; no reliable D call. Sequenced input: naive CD4+ T cells sorted from blood. Stated subset: CD45RA+ positively selected. The TCR originated in a woman in her twenties or thirties in good health. The CDR3 DNA reads TGTGCCAGCAGCCAAGTTTCAGGTCTGAACACTGAAGCTTTCTTT. As protein: CASSQVSGLNTEAFF.